This TCR beta chain was obtained from a study of metastatic and nonmetastatic thyroid tumors (TCRdb year 2020). Looking at the study overall: Repertoires from peripheral blood and from tumor or nodule tissue samples of malignant and benign thyroid patients were compared.

This clone was seen ten or more times. No antigen is known for it. No quality values exist for individual bases; no much larger clone is one base distant. CDR3 length: 13 amino acids, cysteine to phenylalanine. CDR3 DNA is the only sequence kept; it has 39 bases, read in frame from the first base. According to the germline V gene, CDR1 reads KGHSH and CDR2 reads LQKENI. Trimming costs V 6 bases and J 7 bases, and their ends lie 16 bases apart. Before undergoing thyroid surgery, none of the patients had been given any kind of treatment. The study retrospectively analysed patient clinical samples collected from the early 2010s to the late 2010s using T-cell receptor beta sequencing. On the study overall, not on this receptor specifically: TCR beta diversity was reported as significantly higher in malignant tumors than in benign nodules, in both blood and tumor samples.

Receptor amplification or capture employed PCR. The instrument was an Illumina HiSeq 4000. High-throughput sequencing was used to profile the CDR3 region of the TCR beta-chain in every patient. Under the source paper's analysis protocol: CDR3 differences across clinicopathological groups were used to build a classifier for discriminating distant-metastatic papillary thyroid cancer patients. Repertoire diversity was assessed with the Shannon index, and tumor-blood repertoire similarity with the Morisita-Horn index. The public reads were run again by TCRdb, first through fastp at Q25 and then through MiXCR, and only productive beta chains were kept. These V and J calls are TCRdb output, not the study's own analysis. This sample comprises under 20,000 clones, roughly 17% of them detected only once. About a fifth of the sample is held by the ten biggest clonotypes.

Here the chain combines TRBV18 and TRBJ2-7; the D call is possibly TRBD1 or TRBD2, each sharing 7 bases. This sequence was found in a male donor with papillary thyroid cancer or a benign thyroid nodule (not recorded which). Some clones in this sample may be carry-over from other donors' samples. The specimen was blood. The CDR3 amino acid sequence is: CASSSGGDREQYF. The DNA sequence is TGTGCCAGCTCTTCAGGGGGGGATCGGGAGCAGTACTTC.